What follows are 3 T cell receptor beta chains derived from one specimen sequenced in a study of blood T cells in healthy people across ages. A second about 7 to 12 cycle PCR used barcoded and J-beta primers. Each CDR3 protein gets one entry after TCRdb re-called the 5' RACE reads with MiXCR. This sample has 1.5 million or so distinct CDR3 sequences, with roughly 45% found just once. Material for sequencing was blood. The receptors here all came from a young woman in good health.

This rearrangement joins TRBV12-3 or TRBV12-4 to TRBJ2-7; 9 nucleotides align to TRBD2. V dropped 5 bases and J dropped 3; count of bases not matched to a gene: 8. The CDR3 spans 15 residues. The DNA for the CDR3 is TGTGCCAGCAGTGCGTCGACTAGCGGACTCTACGAGCAGTACTTC. Amino acids: CASSASTSGLYEQYF.

The chain has TRBV30 and TRBJ1-4; 10 bases are shared with TRBD1. This CDR3 comprises 15 residues. Trimming cost V 2 bases and J 3 bases; bases outside gene matches: 3. CDR1 and CDR2 (germline): GTSNPN, SVGIG (reference sequence). The DNA of the CDR3 is TGTGCCTGGAGTAGACAGGGGGCCTCTAATGAAAAACTGTTTTTT. The encoded protein is CAWSRQGASNEKLFF. Together with reference TRBV30 and TRBJ1-4, the CDR3 gives the full variable domain: SQTIHQWPATLVQPVGSPLSLECTVEGTSNPNLYWYRQAAGRGLQLLFYSVGIGQISSEVPQNLSASRPQDRQFILSSKKLLLSDSGFYLCAWSRQGASNEKLFFGSGTQLSVL.

This clonotype turned up a few times. J is TRBJ1-5 and V is TRBV2; 7 positions match TRBD1. The germline V gene has CDR1 SNHLY and CDR2 FYNNEI. The CDR3 runs 14 residues. Germline trimming cut 7 bases from V and 2 bases from J; bases unmatched to any gene: 5. CDR3 amino acids: CASNPDRGNQPQHF. The CDR3 coding sequence is TGTGCCAGCAACCCCGACAGGGGCAATCAGCCCCAGCATTTT.